This T cell receptor (beta chain) was sequenced in a study of cytomegalovirus exposure and HLA in healthy donors. With respect to this clone: Antigen unknown.

The germline V gene encodes CDR1 LNHNV and CDR2 YYDKDF (reference sequence). The CDR3 has 15 residues. V lost 3 bases, J lost 4 bases, and 9 bases stayed unmatched. With 60 Vbeta and 13 Jbeta primers, the PCR was carried out. The assay was immunoSEQ multiplex PCR, and TCRdb's table has in-frame clones only and misses some. The table includes roughly 140,000 clones, around 79% detected once. Healthy bone marrow donors formed the donor group. Overall study findings and caveats: In vitro work confirmed that a few CMV-associated chains recognize CMV antigens. Most subjects had HLA-A and HLA-B alleles reportedly predicted accurately by TCR beta sequences.

The TCR originated in a man aged 25-40 years in good health and CMV-seropositive. The sample comprised PBMCs. The chain uses TRBV15 and TRBJ2-7; 7 bases are shared with TRBD1. CDR3 in DNA: TGTGCCACCAGCAGGGGTTCGGACAGGTCTTACGAGCAGTACTTC. It codes for CATSRGSDRSYEQYF.